Detailed here is one T cell receptor (beta chain). This record comes from a study of identical twins. TCRdb reanalysed the 5' RACE reads using MiXCR and keeps one entry per CDR3 protein. The repertoire consists of 210,000 or so distinct CDR3 sequences, with 15% to 20% occurring once and the leading ten covering over 35%. Another study also made use of these data, one on T cells expressing NK-cell markers. According to that study: Dominant NKG2C+ clonotypes made up about 1.0-7.5% of CD8+ T cells in roughly 6 donors.

The source of this sequence is a woman younger than 30 in good health. Material for sequencing was CD8+ T cells sorted from blood.

CDR3 DNA: TGTGCCAGTAGTATCCTGACAGACAGCGAGCAGTACTTC. Translation: CASSILTDSEQYF. The chain carries TRBV19 and TRBJ2-7; D perhaps matches TRBD1 (5 bases). V lost 3 bases and J lost 6, with 12 bases in between. Germline CDR1 is LNHDA and CDR2 is SQIVND (reference sequence). The CDR3 consists of 13 residues.